This is a list of T cell receptor beta chains from one sample in a study of cytomegalovirus exposure and HLA in healthy donors. The assay was immunoSEQ multiplex PCR, and TCRdb's table has in-frame clones only and misses some. This table holds some 180,000 clones, 76% found once. Material: PBMCs. Receptors were obtained from a man younger than 30 in good health and CMV-seronegative. Both conserved end residues are part of each CDR3. Each record gives: V gene, J gene, D gene, clone size, CDR3 DNA, CDR3 protein. A D gene is named only where the DNA matches it firmly. Clone size, where shown, is once, few, many, or a class for clones that have expanded.

TRBV7-3	TRBJ2-3	TRBD2	-	TGTGCCAGCAGCCCCGGCGGTCTAGCGGGGGGGCAGTATTTT	CASSPGGLAGGQYF
TRBV14	TRBJ2-7	TRBD2	-	TGTGCCAGCAGCCAAGTTCCAGCGGGAATCTACGAGCAGTACTTC	CASSQVPAGIYEQYF
TRBV5-5	TRBJ2-5	-	few	TGTGCCAGCAGCCCTGTTGCAGGGTCAGAGACCCAGTACTTC	CASSPVAGSETQYF
TRBV15	TRBJ2-7	-	-	TGTGCCACCAGCAGAGATCGGGGCAGGGGCCTAACCTACGAGCAGTACTTC	CATSRDRGRGLTYEQYF
TRBV7-9	TRBJ2-5	TRBD2	-	TGTGCCAGCAGGGCGGGGGATTCCTACCAAGAGACCCAGTACTTC	CASRAGDSYQETQYF
TRBV28	TRBJ2-5	TRBD2	-	TGTGCCAGCAGTTCCCTTGGCGGGGGGGCCCTCCAAGAGACCCAGTACTTC	CASSSLGGGALQETQYF
TRBV6-5	TRBJ2-3	TRBD2	-	TGTGCCAGCAGTTACAGGGGCGGGGGGGCAGATACGCAGTATTTT	CASSYRGGGADTQYF
TRBV29-1	TRBJ1-5	TRBD1	-	TGCAGCGTGACAGGGGGAGGGGATCAGCCCCAGCATTTT	CSVTGGGDQPQHF
TRBV9	TRBJ2-7	-	-	TGTGCCAGCAGCGGCCCACAGGGTTCCTACGAGCAGTACTTC	CASSGPQGSYEQYF
TRBV19	TRBJ2-4	TRBD2	-	TGTGCCAGTAGTATTCGGGGCGGGAGTTCCAAAAACATTCAGTACTTC	CASSIRGGSSKNIQYF
TRBV11-3	TRBJ2-2	TRBD1	-	TGTGCCAGCAGCTTAGGGTTGCGGACAGGGGGAACCGGGGAGCTGTTTTTT	CASSLGLRTGGTGELFF
TRBV10-3	TRBJ1-1	-	-	TGTGCCATCAGGAGCGACGGGGTATCCCATAGAGCTTTCTTT	CAIRSDGVSHRAFF
TRBV2	TRBJ2-1	-	-	TGTGCCAGCAGTGAGTGGAGGGACCCTGTGTCCTACAATGAGCAGTTCTTC	CASSEWRDPVSYNEQFF
TRBV10-1	TRBJ2-2	-	-	TGCGCCAGCAGTGAGTCGGGGGCCCTGAACACCGGGGAGCTGTTTTTT	CASSESGALNTGELFF
TRBV19	TRBJ2-5	-	-	TGTGCCAGTAGTTCAGCGCTGATCCAAGAGACCCAGTACTTC	CASSSALIQETQYF
TRBV12-5	TRBJ1-3	TRBD1	once	TGTGCTAGTGGTTTGGCAGGGGGTAACACCATATATTTT	CASGLAGGNTIYF
TRBV29-1	TRBJ2-2	-	few	TGCAGCCGGTGCACCGGGGAGCTGTTTTTT	CSRCTGELFF
TRBV9	TRBJ2-2	TRBD1	once	TGTGCCAGCAGCGTGACAGGGGGAGACACCGGGGAGCTGTTTTTT	CASSVTGGDTGELFF
TRBV2	TRBJ1-2	-	-	TGTGCCAGCAGCCCGTTACTCTATGGCTACACCTTC	CASSPLLYGYTF
TRBV7-9	TRBJ2-5	-	-	TGTGCCAGCAGCTTAGGCGAAAGAGGGACCCAGTACTTC	CASSLGERGTQYF
TRBV30	TRBJ1-1	-	-	TGTGCCTGGAGACTGCGGAGTAACACTGAAGCTTTCTTT	CAWRLRSNTEAFF
TRBV12-5	TRBJ1-2	-	-	TGTGCTAGTGGCCGGGACAACCCCAGAATAGCTAACTATGGCTACACCTTC	CASGRDNPRIANYGYTF
TRBV29-1	TRBJ2-1	TRBD2	-	TGCAGCGCTGACGGCGGGAGCGGTGCCAATGAGCAGTTCTTC	CSADGGSGANEQFF
TRBV11-3	TRBJ2-1	-	-	TGTGCCAGCAGCCCCCAAACTAGTTACAATGAGCAGTTCTTC	CASSPQTSYNEQFF
TRBV19	TRBJ2-3	TRBD2	-	TGTGCCAGTAGTATCGGGCTAGCGGGGGGGCGGTTGGCGCAGTATTTT	CASSIGLAGGRLAQYF
TRBV30	TRBJ1-5	-	-	TGTGCCTGGGGGGCTGGCGGGGGCAATCAGCCCCAGCATTTT	CAWGAGGGNQPQHF
TRBV7-6	TRBJ1-5	-	-	TGTGCCAGCAGCTTATTTAGTGGAGCAGTTCAGGGAAGCAATCAGCCCCAGCATTTT	CASSLFSGAVQGSNQPQHF
TRBV5-5	TRBJ2-5	TRBD2	-	TGTGCCAGCAGCTTAGACCCCGGGAGGACGTATAGCGGGGACTTC	CASSLDPGRTYSGDF
TRBV30	TRBJ2-7	TRBD1	-	TGTGCCTGGAGTGGACAGGGGTACGAGCAGTACTTC	CAWSGQGYEQYF
TRBV9	TRBJ2-3	TRBD2	once	TGTGCCAGCAGCGTAGGGAGCGGGAGAGGCACAGATACGCAGTATTTT	CASSVGSGRGTDTQYF
TRBV5-1	TRBJ2-7	-	-	TGCGCCAGCAGCCCGACGGGTGGCGAGCAGTACTTC	CASSPTGGEQYF
TRBV30	TRBJ1-2	-	-	TGTGCCTGGGGGAAGGGAGTGAGCTATGGCTACACCTTC	CAWGKGVSYGYTF
TRBV5-1	TRBJ1-1	TRBD1	-	TGCGCCAGCAGCTTTGAGGGGGCTGGGGACTCTGAAGCTTTCTTT	CASSFEGAGDSEAFF
TRBV7-3	TRBJ2-1	-	-	TGTGCCAGCAGCTTACAGGGCGGAACCTACAATGAGCAGTTCTTC	CASSLQGGTYNEQFF
TRBV7-8	TRBJ1-2	-	-	TGTGCCAGCAGCCTAGACCGCGCTAACTATGGCTACACCTTC	CASSLDRANYGYTF
TRBV5-1	TRBJ2-5	-	-	TGCGCCAGCAGCTCGGGGGGCGCCGAGACCCAGTACTTC	CASSSGGAETQYF
TRBV28	TRBJ1-2	-	-	TGTGCCAGCACCGGACCGTTGAGGGATGGCTACACCTTC	CASTGPLRDGYTF
TRBV30	TRBJ2-5	TRBD1	-	TGTGCCTGGACCTCCGGACAGGGCAAAGAGACCCAGTACTTC	CAWTSGQGKETQYF
TRBV6-5	TRBJ2-3	TRBD1	-	TGTGCCAGCAGAGAGGCAGGGGGCGTAGATACGCAGTATTTT	CASREAGGVDTQYF
TRBV19	TRBJ2-7	-	-	TGTGCCAGTAGTTCGGCTGGACTCTCCTACGAGCAGTACTTC	CASSSAGLSYEQYF
TRBV10-1	TRBJ2-2	-	-	TGCGCCAGCACTGGTAGCGGAGCCTCGGCTTTAGGGGAGCTGTTTTTT	CASTGSGASALGELFF
TRBV2	TRBJ2-1	TRBD1	-	TGTGCCAGCAGCCGGGACAGGGCAAATGAGCAGTTCTTC	CASSRDRANEQFF
TRBV12-2	TRBJ1-5	-	-	TGTGCAAGTCGCTTTTTAAAAGGGGGAAATCAGCCCCAGCATTTT	CASRFLKGGNQPQHF
TRBV7-6	TRBJ2-3	-	-	TGTGCCAGCAGCCCGGAGAGTTACACAGATACGCAGTATTTT	CASSPESYTDTQYF
TRBV7-9	TRBJ2-5	-	-	TGTGCCAGCAGGAACCGGGAGACCCAGTACTTC	CASRNRETQYF
TRBV7-6	TRBJ1-1	-	-	TGTGCCAGCAGTTTTCCGGCGGGGGCTGTGAAAGCTTTCTTT	CASSFPAGAVKAFF
TRBV5-1	TRBJ2-2	TRBD2	-	TGCGCCAGCAGCCCGCCCGGACTAGCTGACACCGGGGAGCTGTTTTTT	CASSPPGLADTGELFF
TRBV7-6	TRBJ2-1	-	-	TGTGCCAGCAGCTTAGCGGGGGGGCTGAATGAGCAGTTCTTC	CASSLAGGLNEQFF
TRBV2	TRBJ1-1	-	-	TGTGCCAGCAGTTATACAGCATTGAACACTGAAGCTTTCTTT	CASSYTALNTEAFF
TRBV2	TRBJ1-1	TRBD1	-	TGTGCCAGCAGTACCCCGGACAGGCAAGCTTTCTTT	CASSTPDRQAFF